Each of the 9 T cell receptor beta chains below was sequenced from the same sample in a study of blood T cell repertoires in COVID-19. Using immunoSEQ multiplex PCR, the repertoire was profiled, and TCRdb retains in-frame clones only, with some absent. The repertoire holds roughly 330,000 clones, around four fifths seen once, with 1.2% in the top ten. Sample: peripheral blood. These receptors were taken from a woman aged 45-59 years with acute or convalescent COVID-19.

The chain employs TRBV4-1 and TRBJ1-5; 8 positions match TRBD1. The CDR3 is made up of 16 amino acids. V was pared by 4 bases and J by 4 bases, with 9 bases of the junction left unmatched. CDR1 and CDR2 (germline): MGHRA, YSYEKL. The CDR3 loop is CASSLIPGQVNQPQHF. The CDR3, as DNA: TGCGCCAGCAGCCTAATTCCGGGACAGGTGAATCAGCCCCAGCATTTT.

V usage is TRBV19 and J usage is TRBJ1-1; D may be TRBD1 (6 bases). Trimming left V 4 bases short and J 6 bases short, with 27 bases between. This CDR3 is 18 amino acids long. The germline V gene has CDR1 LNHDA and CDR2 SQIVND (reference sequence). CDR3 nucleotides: TGTGCCAGTAGTACCCCCAGGGGTTTGGGTGGGCACGGGCCTGAAGCTTTCTTT. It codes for CASSTPRGLGGHGPEAFF.

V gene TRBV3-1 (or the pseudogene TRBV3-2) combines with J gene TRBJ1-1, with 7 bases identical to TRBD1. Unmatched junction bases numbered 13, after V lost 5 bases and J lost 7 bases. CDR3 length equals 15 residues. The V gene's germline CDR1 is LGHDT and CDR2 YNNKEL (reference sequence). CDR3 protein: CASSSTGQKNFEAFF. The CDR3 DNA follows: TGTGCCAGCAGCAGTACGGGACAGAAAAACTTTGAAGCTTTCTTT.

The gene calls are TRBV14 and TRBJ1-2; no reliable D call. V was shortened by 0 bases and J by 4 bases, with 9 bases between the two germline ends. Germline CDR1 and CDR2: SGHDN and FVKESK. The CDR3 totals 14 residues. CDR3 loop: CASSQEVDAYGYTF. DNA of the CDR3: TGTGCCAGCAGCCAAGAGGTAGATGCCTATGGCTACACCTTC.

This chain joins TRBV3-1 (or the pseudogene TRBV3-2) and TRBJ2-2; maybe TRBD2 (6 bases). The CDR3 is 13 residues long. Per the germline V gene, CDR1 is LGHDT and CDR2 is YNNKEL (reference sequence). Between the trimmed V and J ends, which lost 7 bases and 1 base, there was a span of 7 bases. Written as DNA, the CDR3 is TGTGCCAGCATAGCGGAGAACACCGGGGAGCTGTTTTTT. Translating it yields CASIAENTGELFF.

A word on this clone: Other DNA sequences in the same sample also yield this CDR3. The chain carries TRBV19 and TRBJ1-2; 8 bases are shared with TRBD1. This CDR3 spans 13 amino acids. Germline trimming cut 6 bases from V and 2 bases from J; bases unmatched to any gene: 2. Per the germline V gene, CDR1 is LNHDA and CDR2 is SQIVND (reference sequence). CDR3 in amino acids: CASSRDRNYGYTF. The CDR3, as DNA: TGTGCCAGTAGCCGGGACAGGAACTATGGCTACACCTTC.

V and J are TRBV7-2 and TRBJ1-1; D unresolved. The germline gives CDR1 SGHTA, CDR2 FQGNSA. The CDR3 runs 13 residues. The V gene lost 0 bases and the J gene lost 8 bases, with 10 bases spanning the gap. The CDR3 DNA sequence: TGTGCCAGCAGCTTAGCCCGGCAGGCCGAAGCTTTCTTT. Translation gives CASSLARQAEAFF.

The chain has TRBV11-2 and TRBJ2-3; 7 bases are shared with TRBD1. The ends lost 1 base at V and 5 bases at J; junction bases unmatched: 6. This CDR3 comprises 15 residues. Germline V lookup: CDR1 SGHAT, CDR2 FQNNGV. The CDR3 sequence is CASSLGVQGEDTQYF. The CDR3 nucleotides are TGTGCCAGCAGCTTAGGAGTTCAGGGGGAAGATACGCAGTATTTT. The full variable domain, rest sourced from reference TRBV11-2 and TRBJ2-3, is EAGVAQSPRYKIIEKRQSVAFWCNPISGHATLYWYQQILGQGPKLLIQFQNNGVVDDSQLPKDRFSAERLKGVDSTLKIQPAKLEDSAVYLCASSLGVQGEDTQYFGPGTRLTVL.

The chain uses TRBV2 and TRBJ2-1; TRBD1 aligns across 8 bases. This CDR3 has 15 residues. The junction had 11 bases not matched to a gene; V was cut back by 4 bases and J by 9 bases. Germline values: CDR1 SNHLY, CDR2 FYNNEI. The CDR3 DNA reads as TGTGCCAGCAGTGCGGGCGGACAGGGTCTAGGTGAGCAGTTCTTC. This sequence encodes CASSAGGQGLGEQFF. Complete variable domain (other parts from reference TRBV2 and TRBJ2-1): EPEVTQTPSHQVTQMGQEVILRCVPISNHLYFYWYRQILGQKVEFLVSFYNNEISEKSEIFDDQFSVERPDGSNFTLKIRSTKLEDSAMYFCASSAGGQGLGEQFFGPGTRLTVL.